The entry that follows covers one TCR beta chain sequence. What it binds is unknown. This sample stems from a study of blood T cells in healthy people across ages. Whole-study results and caveats: Diversity figures derived from one million T cells were judged to underestimate the true value.

CDR1 MDHEN and CDR2 SYDVKM come from the germline V gene. CDR3 length equals 15 residues. V gave up 6 bases and J gave up 2 bases; unmatched junction bases: 9. Next came a second PCR, run for roughly 6 to 11 cycles, which used a sample-barcoded 5' primer along with a J-beta primer mix. TCRdb fed the 5' RACE reads into MiXCR, producing one record per CDR3 protein. This sample yields roughly 800,000 distinct CDR3 sequences, of which roughly 24% are seen a single time; over 2.5% belongs to the top ten. The data were also submitted as part of a second study, on T cells of mothers and their children. From that second work: Several children, together with their three healthy Caucasian mothers, made up the donors. M1S, a second-PCR primer, added sample barcodes and 2-4 random nucleotides. Related mother and child pairs showed slightly greater overlap (not significant) than unrelated pairs did.

Sequencing used blood. The J gene is TRBJ2-7, the V gene TRBV28, with 8 bases that match TRBD1. The sequence was collected from a boy aged 5 to 17 in good health. Here the CDR3 DNA reads TGTGCCAGCAGGACCCGTCCGACAGGGGCCTACGAGCAGTACTTC. Its translation is CASRTRPTGAYEQYF.